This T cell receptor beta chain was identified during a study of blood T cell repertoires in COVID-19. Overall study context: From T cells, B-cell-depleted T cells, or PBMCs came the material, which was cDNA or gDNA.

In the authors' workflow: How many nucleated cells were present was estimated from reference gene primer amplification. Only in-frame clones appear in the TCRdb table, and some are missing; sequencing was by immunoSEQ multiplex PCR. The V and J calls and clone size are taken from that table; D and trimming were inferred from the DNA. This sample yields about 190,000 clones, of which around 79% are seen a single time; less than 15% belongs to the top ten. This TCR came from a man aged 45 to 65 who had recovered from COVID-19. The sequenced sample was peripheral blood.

CDR3 DNA: TGTGCCAGCAACAGGGACCTTCGAGAGACCCAGTACTTC. It specifies CASNRDLRETQYF. The rearrangement uses TRBV6-5 and TRBJ2-5, with D tentatively TRBD1 (6 bases). There are 13 residues in the CDR3. Trimming pared 7 bases from V and 4 bases from J, leaving 13 bases between. The germline V gene encodes CDR1 MNHEY and CDR2 SVGAGI.